What follows describes a single T cell receptor (beta chain). The data stem from a study of human CD8 memory T cell subsets. The CDR3 contains 15 residues. From germline, CDR1 is PRHDT and CDR2 FYEKMQ (reference sequence). UMI-labeled 5' RACE yielded the TCR beta libraries. TCRdb re-called the 5' RACE reads, yielding one record per CDR3 amino acid sequence without DNA. The sample data list 15,000 to 20,000 distinct CDR3 sequences. The rearrangement joins TRBV13 to TRBJ2-7; the TCRdb call, TRBD1, lacks DNA for checking. Material: CD8+ stem-like memory T cells (TSCM and TCM) sorted from PBMCs. As for subset: stem-like memory CD8 T cells (TSTEM), CCR7+ PD-1- TIGIT-. This TCR was recovered from a human donor in good health. Here the CDR3 reads CASSSGQIVPYEQYF.